This record looks at one T cell receptor beta chain sequence and its context. At the DNA level, this CDR3 is encoded by other sequences in the same sample as well. This entry comes from a study of T cell clones after liver transplantation. The protocol was immunoSEQ multiplex PCR, while the TCRdb copy is restricted to in-frame clones and leaves out a portion. The sample lists 65,000 to 80,000 clones; roughly 83% were seen once. The CDR3 has 13 amino acids. Trimming took 0 bases from V and 2 from J, leaving 5 bases between them. Germline V CDR1 and CDR2: SGHNT, YYREEE (reference sequence). The chain combines TRBV5-4 with TRBJ1-1; no clear D gene. The TCR comes from a human patient who received a liver transplant. Some T cells may be supplied by the graft donor. The material sequenced was CD4+ T cells from blood, taken at the 22-month timepoint. The CDR3 loop reads CASSLGRNTEAFF. The CDR3 region has the DNA TGTGCCAGCAGCTTGGGCAGAAACACTGAAGCTTTCTTT.